One and the same sample provided the 9 T cell receptor beta chains below, sequenced in a study of OX40 agonist ivuxolimab in advanced cancers. Some clones are missing from TCRdb's copy, which holds only in-frame ones; the method was immunoSEQ multiplex PCR. This table has some 75,000 clones, around 87% appearing once. The sequences come from CD4+ or CD8+ T cells sorted from blood, collected in a trial of the OX40 agonist ivuxolimab. The source is an adult with an advanced solid tumor such as melanoma, head and neck, liver or kidney cancer.

J is TRBJ1-2 and V is TRBV7-3, with D unclear. This CDR3 contains 13 residues. V lost 6 bases, J lost 4 bases, and 12 bases lay in between. CDR1 and CDR2 from the germline V gene are SGHTA and FQGTGA. The CDR3 sequence: CASSVPGGYGYTF. CDR3 coding DNA: TGTGCCAGCAGTGTTCCGGGAGGCTATGGCTACACCTTC.

This rearrangement joins TRBV11-2 to TRBJ2-7, with D possibly called TRBD1 or TRBD2 (5 bases each). V was trimmed by 0 bases and J by 3 bases, leaving 15 bases between them. Germline V lookup: CDR1 SGHAT, CDR2 FQNNGV. The CDR3 covers 16 residues. The CDR3 spells CASSLERDPLFYEQYF. The CDR3 DNA reads TGTGCCAGCAGCTTAGAGAGGGACCCTCTATTCTACGAGCAGTACTTC. The full variable domain, completed using reference TRBV11-2 and TRBJ2-7, is EAGVAQSPRYKIIEKRQSVAFWCNPISGHATLYWYQQILGQGPKLLIQFQNNGVVDDSQLPKDRFSAERLKGVDSTLKIQPAKLEDSAVYLCASSLERDPLFYEQYFGPGTRLTVT.

This clone was seen a handful of times. The rearrangement links TRBV4-1 to TRBJ1-5; 8 positions agree with TRBD1. The CDR3 is 16 amino acids. The V and J ends lost 3 bases and 2 bases, in that order; junction bases with no gene match: 6. Germline CDR1 is MGHRA and CDR2 is YSYEKL. The CDR3: CASSHRQGIGNQPQHF. DNA of the CDR3: TGCGCCAGCAGCCACAGACAGGGGATCGGCAATCAGCCCCAGCATTTT.

The rearrangement joins TRBV7-6 to TRBJ2-5; 7 bases match TRBD1. This CDR3 is 14 amino acids long. The ends lost 7 bases at V and 5 bases at J; junction bases unmatched: 10. Germline V gives CDR1 SGHVS, CDR2 FNYEAQ. The CDR3 protein is CASMPRQGRETQYF. In nucleotides, the CDR3 is TGTGCCAGCATGCCCCGACAGGGTCGGGAGACCCAGTACTTC. Full variable domain (remainder filled in from reference TRBV7-6 and TRBJ2-5): GAGVSQSPRYKVTKRGQDVALRCDPISGHVSLYWYRQALGQGPEFLTYFNYEAQQDKSGLPNDRFSAERPEGSISTLTIQRTEQRDSAMYRCASMPRQGRETQYFGPGTRLLVL.

V is TRBV5-5 and J is TRBJ1-6; TRBD1 is a possible D gene (5 bases). The CDR3 extends over 14 amino acids. V was shortened by 6 bases and J by 4 bases, with 11 bases between the two germline ends. Germline lookup yields CDR1 SGHKS and CDR2 YYEKEE (reference sequence). The CDR3 DNA is TGTGCCAGCAACCTACAGGCATATAATTCACCCCTCCACTTT. Its translation: CASNLQAYNSPLHF. Based on the CDR3 plus reference TRBV5-5 and TRBJ1-6, the full variable domain is DAGVTQSPTHLIKTRGQQVTLRCSPISGHKSVSWYQQVLGQGPQFIFQYYEKEERGRGNFPDRFSARQFPNYSSELNVNALLLGDSALYLCASNLQAYNSPLHFGNGTRLTVT.

The chain uses TRBV27 and TRBJ2-7, with D unclear. V was shortened by 8 bases and J by 2 bases, with 7 bases between the two germline ends. The CDR3 is 11 amino acids. CDR1 is MNHEY and CDR2 is SMNVEV in the germline V gene (reference sequence). CDR3 residues: CASRSTYEQYF. In DNA, the CDR3 is TGTGCCAGCCGAAGTACCTACGAGCAGTACTTC.

The chain employs TRBV7-2 and TRBJ2-7; D gene ambiguous. The germline V gene has CDR1 SGHTA and CDR2 FQGNSA. This CDR3 spans 12 amino acids. The ends were cut back, 4 bases at V and 2 bases at J, with 6 bases in the middle. Written as DNA, the CDR3 is TGTGCCAGCAGCTCCCAAACCTACGAGCAGTACTTC. Translating it yields CASSSQTYEQYF.

The chain uses TRBV5-1 and TRBJ2-7, with a possible D match to TRBD2 (7 bases). Between the trimmed V and J ends, which lost 1 base and 5 bases, there was a span of 10 bases. There are 13 residues in the CDR3. Germline V gene lookup returns CDR1 SGHRS and CDR2 YFSETQ. The CDR3 protein is CASSLSGGHEQYV. In nucleotides, the CDR3 is TGCGCCAGCAGCTTGTCGGGGGGCCACGAGCAGTACGTC.

The chain is built from TRBV5-1 and TRBJ2-3; TRBD2 matches at 12 bases. The CDR3 has 17 amino acids. Germline V gene lookup returns CDR1 SGHRS and CDR2 YFSETQ. Trimming at V came to 0 bases and at J to 6 bases, leaving 8 bases not matched to a gene. CDR3 sequence (DNA): TGCGCCAGCAGCTTGGCCCCTAGCGGGGGGGAGGCGGATACGCAGTATTTT. Translated: CASSLAPSGGEADTQYF.